A selection of T cell receptor beta chains follows, all from one sample in a study of a mutant IDH1 vaccine in newly diagnosed glioma. Profiled with immunoSEQ multiplex PCR; TCRdb holds only in-frame clones, not every one. The repertoire includes around 60,000 clones, about four fifths of them detected once, and 3.5% to 4.5% sits in the top ten. No antigen has been identified for these receptors. The material was PBMCs, obtained from a glioma patient whose treatment included an IDH1 peptide vaccine. Source of these receptors: a man in his thirties or forties with glioma. CDR3s include the opening cysteine and the closing phenylalanine or tryptophan. The D gene is left open where the match is weak. Expanded clones are given a class, and other clones once, few, many or no size at all.

abundance	j_gene	d_gene	v_gene	CDR3aa	CDR3nt
-	TRBJ2-7	-	TRBV5-6	CASSLTRGLSYEQYF	TGTGCCAGCAGCCTAACGAGGGGTCTCTCCTACGAGCAGTACTTC
-	TRBJ1-5	-	TRBV5-1	CASSLAPGANQPQHF	TGCGCCAGCAGCTTGGCGCCGGGGGCAAATCAGCCCCAGCATTTT
-	TRBJ1-2	TRBD1	TRBV5-1	CASSKPGQVFGGGYTF	TGCGCCAGCAGCAAGCCGGGACAGGTTTTCGGAGGTGGCTACACCTTC
-	TRBJ2-5	TRBD1	TRBV7-9	CASSLPIMDRGETQYF	TGTGCCAGCAGCTTACCCATTATGGACAGGGGAGAGACCCAGTACTTC
-	TRBJ2-3	-	TRBV6-5	CASSYSLGPPPDTQYF	TGTGCCAGCAGTTACTCACTTGGGCCTCCCCCAGATACGCAGTATTTT
-	TRBJ1-5	-	TRBV6-5	CASSSRGASHQPQHF	TGTGCCAGCAGTTCGCGGGGGGCGAGTCATCAGCCCCAGCATTTT
-	TRBJ1-2	-	TRBV2	CASSERSGRGYTF	TGTGCCAGCAGTGAAAGGTCCGGCAGGGGCTACACCTTC
-	TRBJ2-2	-	TRBV16	CASSQWQNTGELFF	TGTGCCAGCAGCCAATGGCAGAACACCGGGGAGCTGTTTTTT
once	TRBJ2-7	-	TRBV9	CASSVGGDPLEQYF	TGTGCCAGCAGCGTAGGCGGGGACCCTCTGGAGCAGTACTTC
-	TRBJ1-3	-	TRBV2	CASSEEGLSGNTIYF	TGTGCCAGCAGTGAAGAGGGCCTCTCTGGAAACACCATATATTTT
-	TRBJ2-7	-	TRBV5-6	CASSSPGGLISYEQYF	TGTGCCAGCAGCTCGCCTGGGGGACTGATCTCCTACGAGCAGTACTTC
-	TRBJ1-1	-	TRBV9	CASSVAGIGEAFF	TGTGCCAGCAGCGTAGCGGGGATTGGGGAAGCTTTCTTT
-	TRBJ1-3	-	TRBV27	CASSSRSPQGYGNTIYF	TGTGCCAGCAGTTCTAGATCCCCTCAGGGGTACGGAAACACCATATATTTT
-	TRBJ2-5	-	TRBV13	CASSWGETQYF	TGTGCCAGCAGCTGGGGGGAGACCCAGTACTTC
few	TRBJ1-1	-	TRBV10-3	CAISAGKGVQNTEAFF	TGTGCCATCAGTGCCGGAAAGGGAGTTCAGAACACTGAAGCTTTCTTT
-	TRBJ2-2	-	TRBV5-5	CASSLVGSAGELFF	TGTGCCAGCAGCTTGGTGGGGTCGGCCGGGGAGCTGTTTTTT
-	TRBJ2-7	TRBD2	TRBV9	CASSVSGGSYEQYF	TGTGCCAGCAGCGTATCGGGGGGCTCCTACGAGCAGTACTTC
once	TRBJ2-1	-	TRBV19	CASSIKVYNEQFF	TGTGCCAGTAGTATTAAAGTTTACAATGAGCAGTTCTTC
-	TRBJ1-4	-	TRBV6-1	CASVETATNEKLFF	TGTGCCAGCGTCGAGACAGCAACTAATGAAAAACTGTTTTTT
-	TRBJ1-1	-	TRBV4-2	CASSQGVRTEEAFF	TGTGCCAGCAGCCAGGGAGTCAGGACAGAAGAAGCTTTCTTT
-	TRBJ2-1	TRBD1	TRBV6-1	CASRRIQGEGNEQFF	TGTGCCAGCAGGCGAATCCAGGGGGAAGGCAATGAGCAGTTCTTC
once	TRBJ1-5	-	TRBV6-1	CASSEMGLLRNQPQHF	TGTGCCAGCAGTGAAATGGGCCTCCTCCGAAATCAGCCCCAGCATTTT
-	TRBJ1-4	TRBD1	TRBV4-2	CASSQDGTGYSGFRNEKLFF	TGTGCCAGCAGCCAAGATGGGACAGGGTATAGTGGGTTCCGGAATGAAAAACTGTTTTTT
-	TRBJ2-1	TRBD1	TRBV4-1	CASSRSRTGGWNEQFF	TGCGCCAGCAGCCGGTCCAGGACAGGGGGGTGGAATGAGCAGTTCTTC
-	TRBJ2-4	-	TRBV5-4	CATGGEAKNIQYF	TGTGCCACGGGGGGCGAGGCCAAAAACATTCAGTACTTC
-	TRBJ2-7	-	TRBV15	CATSIIQGYEQYF	TGTGCCACCAGCATAATACAGGGATACGAGCAGTACTTC
-	TRBJ2-5	-	TRBV5-4	CASSSRGKETQYF	TGTGCCAGCAGCTCCAGGGGAAAAGAGACCCAGTACTTC
once	TRBJ2-3	TRBD1	TRBV19	CASSVRDRVTDTQYF	TGTGCCAGTAGTGTTAGGGACAGGGTGACAGATACGCAGTATTTT
once	TRBJ2-1	TRBD1	TRBV7-9	CASSLRDREYEQFF	TGTGCCAGCAGCTTGCGGGACAGGGAATATGAGCAGTTCTTC
-	TRBJ1-1	-	TRBV7-2	CASSLEAGVPYTEAFF	TGTGCCAGCAGCTTAGAGGCAGGGGTACCGTACACTGAAGCTTTCTTT
-	TRBJ1-4	-	TRBV4-1	CASSPFKRVNEKLFF	TGCGCCAGCAGCCCCTTCAAAAGGGTTAATGAAAAACTGTTTTTT
-	TRBJ2-3	-	TRBV5-1	CASSPFGATDTQYF	TGCGCCAGCAGCCCTTTTGGGGCCACAGATACGCAGTATTTT
-	TRBJ2-6	-	TRBV7-9	CASSLVMMGLSSGANVLTF	TGTGCCAGCAGCCTAGTAATGATGGGTTTGAGCTCTGGGGCCAACGTCCTGACTTTC
-	TRBJ1-5	-	TRBV18	CASSPSGSNQPQHF	TGTGCCAGCTCACCATCGGGTAGCAATCAGCCCCAGCATTTT
-	TRBJ2-7	-	TRBV11-2	CASSIRQITYEQYF	TGTGCCAGCAGCATAAGACAGATTACCTACGAGCAGTACTTC
-	TRBJ1-4	TRBD1	TRBV7-2	CASRRGGTGVGKLFF	TGTGCCAGCAGGCGAGGCGGGACAGGGGTCGGGAAACTGTTTTTT
-	TRBJ2-7	-	TRBV11-2	CASSLIGGGGSEQYF	TGTGCCAGCAGCTTAATTGGGGGTGGGGGTTCCGAGCAGTACTTC
-	TRBJ1-5	-	TRBV5-8	CASSLDWERPQHF	TGTGCCAGCAGCTTGGACTGGGAAAGGCCCCAGCATTTT
-	TRBJ1-5	-	TRBV2	CASSLRRMDTSREPQHF	TGTGCCAGCAGCTTAAGAAGGATGGACACATCCAGAGAGCCCCAGCATTTT
-	TRBJ1-1	TRBD1	TRBV2	CATTTGAGTEAFF	TGTGCCACCACAACAGGGGCGGGCACTGAAGCTTTCTTT
-	TRBJ1-1	-	TRBV5-1	CASSLEGVPEAFF	TGCGCCAGCAGCTTGGAGGGAGTCCCTGAAGCTTTCTTT
-	TRBJ2-1	TRBD1	TRBV4-1	CASSPGQYEQFF	TGCGCCAGCAGCCCGGGACAGTATGAGCAGTTCTTC
few	TRBJ1-5	-	TRBV2	CASSDRVGSNQPQHF	TGTGCCAGCAGTGACAGGGTGGGAAGCAATCAGCCCCAGCATTTT
once	TRBJ2-3	TRBD1	TRBV28	CASRQPGQGGTDTQYF	TGTGCCAGCAGACAACCGGGACAGGGGGGTACAGATACGCAGTATTTT
-	TRBJ2-7	-	TRBV11-2	CASSYRVYEQYF	TGTGCCAGCAGCTACAGGGTCTACGAGCAGTACTTC
-	TRBJ1-1	-	TRBV7-8	CASSLVGVNTEAFF	TGTGCCAGCAGCTTAGTAGGGGTCAACACTGAAGCTTTCTTT
-	TRBJ2-1	-	TRBV25-1	CASSESAFPWGNEQFF	TGTGCCAGCAGTGAATCTGCCTTCCCCTGGGGGAATGAGCAGTTCTTC
-	TRBJ1-2	-	TRBV19	CASSINAAGSGTYGYTF	TGTGCCAGTAGTATCAATGCGGCGGGTTCTGGAACTTATGGCTACACCTTC
-	TRBJ2-1	TRBD2	TRBV19	CASRGTSGIGEQFF	TGTGCCAGTAGAGGGACTAGCGGTATCGGTGAGCAGTTCTTC
-	TRBJ2-3	-	TRBV5-4	CASKGRENTQYF	TGTGCCAGCAAAGGTCGGGAAAATACGCAGTATTTT
-	TRBJ1-1	-	TRBV7-9	CASSQGGVTEAFF	TGTGCCAGCAGCCAAGGGGGTGTCACTGAAGCTTTCTTT
-	TRBJ1-1	-	TRBV5-4	CASTRGGVTNTEAFF	TGTGCCAGCACCCGGGGGGGGGTCACGAACACTGAAGCTTTCTTT
-	TRBJ2-6	TRBD1	TRBV5-1	CASSLEGQALPGANVLTF	TGCGCCAGCAGCTTGGAGGGACAGGCGCTACCTGGGGCCAACGTCCTGACTTTC
-	TRBJ2-7	-	TRBV11-2	CASSQGHSSYEQYF	TGTGCCAGCAGCCAGGGACATAGCTCCTACGAGCAGTACTTC
-	TRBJ2-7	-	TRBV28	CASRRSYEQYF	TGTGCCAGCAGAAGGAGTTACGAGCAGTACTTC